The 29 T cell receptor beta chains below were found in one sample sequenced in a study of read filtering for tumor transcriptome and immune sequencing. Molecular barcoded adaptors covering alpha/delta and beta/gamma chains were used on 400 ng RNA. One entry per CDR3 protein, called by TCRdb with MiXCR from the reads. In the table there are more than 55,000 distinct CDR3 sequences, 20% to 25% of which are singletons. What was sequenced was a population of CD138-negative cells sorted from bone marrow. These receptors originate from a donor aged 40 or older with multiple myeloma.

This clonotype was detected only once. This chain links TRBV3-1 with TRBJ2-3, with 7 bases fitting TRBD1. The germline CDR1 and CDR2 sequences are LGHDT and YNNKEL (reference sequence). The V and J ends lost 6 bases and 2 bases, in that order; junction bases with no gene match: 17. The CDR3 has 18 residues. The CDR3, as DNA: TGTGCCAGCAGATTACGGTCTGGAACAGGGGCCAACACAGATACGCAGTATTTT. It encodes CASRLRSGTGANTDTQYF.

This clonotype appeared a few times. The chain recombines TRBV7-2 with TRBJ2-1, with 12 bases fitting TRBD2. CDR1 SGHTA and CDR2 FQGNSA come from the germline V gene. The CDR3 spans 14 residues. The J segment lost 16 bases and the V segment lost 3 bases, leaving 10 bases of the junction unmatched. DNA of the CDR3: TGTGCCAGCAGCTTGACTAGCGGGAGTCCGCCGGACTTCTTC. Amino acids: CASSLTSGSPPDFF.

A word on this clonotype: Given a much more abundant clone one base away, this may be a read error. The chain combines TRBV28 with TRBJ1-1; the D gene is possibly TRBD1 (6 bases). Germline V gene data show CDR1 as MDHEN and CDR2 as SYDVKM. The CDR3 is made up of 14 amino acids. The CDR3 here is CTSKRGGWNTEAFF. The CDR3 DNA follows: TGTACCAGCAAAAGGGGGGGGTGGAACACTGAAGCTTTCTTT.

At least ten counts were recorded for this clonotype. The chain couples TRBV6-1 to TRBJ2-2, with TRBD2 as a possible D gene (6 bases). Germline values: CDR1 MNHNS, CDR2 SASEGT. This CDR3 is 15 amino acids long. V lost 5 bases, J lost 5 bases, and 15 bases lay in between. The CDR3 here is CASSPTRGLTGELFF. CDR3 sequence (DNA): TGTGCCAGCAGTCCCACGCGGGGCCTGACCGGGGAGCTGTTTTTT.

The gene calls are TRBV7-2 and TRBJ2-7; tentatively, D is TRBD2 (6 bases). Germline V gives CDR1 SGHTA, CDR2 FQGNSA. V lost 1 base, J lost 6 bases, and 7 bases lay in between. The CDR3 is made up of 12 amino acids. CDR3: CASSLEAGEQYF. The CDR3 bases are TGTGCCAGCAGCTTAGAAGCGGGCGAGCAGTACTTC. Full variable domain (outside the CDR3, taken from reference TRBV7-2 and TRBJ2-7): GAGVSQSPSNKVTEKGKDVELRCDPISGHTALYWYRQSLGQGLEFLIYFQGNSAPDKSGLPSDRFSAERTGGSVSTLTIQRTQQEDSAVYLCASSLEAGEQYFGPGTRLTVT.

In regard to this clonotype: With a much larger clone just one base away, this may be a read error. The genes are TRBV28 and TRBJ2-4; 10 bases are a match to TRBD1. CDR1 MDHEN and CDR2 SYDVKM come from the germline V gene. This CDR3 is built from 19 residues. V dropped 1 base and J dropped 8; count of bases not matched to a gene: 17. This chain's CDR3 is CASSLSLLGQGLAADIQYF. Here the CDR3 DNA reads TGTGCCAGCAGTTTATCGCTCCTGGGACAGGGGCTTGCGGCGGACATTCAGTACTTC.

This clonotype was seen repeatedly, ten times or more. The chain links TRBV10-3 to TRBJ2-3, with TRBD2 matching over 9 bases. The CDR3 loop spans 16 amino acids. After removal of 2 bases from V and 2 bases from J, the junction contained 5 bases not matched to a gene. Per germline, CDR1 ENHRY and CDR2 SYGVKD. The DNA for the CDR3 is TGTGCCATCAGTGAGGCAATAGCGGGGGTCACAGATACGCAGTATTTT. Translating it yields CAISEAIAGVTDTQYF.

Only a few counts were recorded for this clonotype. V usage is TRBV5-1 and J usage is TRBJ2-5, with D hard to call. The CDR3 is 13 residues long. Per the germline V gene, CDR1 is SGHRS and CDR2 is YFSETQ. Trimming removed 4 bases at V and 5 bases at J, with 12 bases between. CDR3 sequence reads: CASSPRFGETQYF. DNA for the CDR3: TGCGCCAGCAGCCCCCGGTTCGGGGAGACCCAGTACTTC.

This clonotype turned up a few times. The chain links TRBV7-9 to TRBJ1-5, with TRBD1 identical over 7 bases. Germline values: CDR1 SEHNR, CDR2 FQNEAQ (reference sequence). Unmatched junction bases numbered 3, after V lost 4 bases and J lost 3 bases. This CDR3 is 14 amino acids long. The CDR3 loop reads CASSSGTDNQPQHF. The CDR3 region has the DNA TGTGCCAGCAGCTCCGGGACAGACAATCAGCCCCAGCATTTT.

At least ten counts were recorded for this clonotype. V and J are TRBV28 and TRBJ2-1, with D possibly called TRBD1 or TRBD2 (5 bases each). V lost 6 bases and J lost 0, with 15 bases in between. The CDR3 is made up of 16 amino acids. From germline, CDR1 is MDHEN and CDR2 SYDVKM. DNA of the CDR3: TGTGCCAGCAGAGCCAAAAGGGACCTCTCCTACAATGAGCAGTTCTTC. It specifies CASRAKRDLSYNEQFF.

The J gene is TRBJ2-3, the V gene TRBV5-1, with TRBD2 identical over 12 bases. Looked up from germline, CDR1 is SGHRS and CDR2 is YFSETQ. With V trimmed by 4 bases and J by 2 bases, 5 bases remained unmatched. This CDR3 is 16 amino acids long. CDR3 sequence reads: CASSGRLAGVTDTQYF. Written as DNA, the CDR3 is TGCGCCAGCAGCGGGAGACTAGCGGGGGTCACAGATACGCAGTATTTT.

This clonotype was counted at least ten times. The gene calls are TRBV28 and TRBJ1-1; no firm D call. CDR1 and CDR2 (germline): MDHEN, SYDVKM. The CDR3 is 12 amino acids. Trimming removed 5 bases at V and 4 bases at J, with 8 bases between. The CDR3 coding sequence is TGTGCCAGCAGTCTCTCCTTCACTGAAGCTTTCTTT. It codes for CASSLSFTEAFF.

This clonotype was seen more than once but under ten times. A clone one base away is much larger, so this may be a read error. The chain employs TRBV10-2 and TRBJ1-6, with 7 bases fitting TRBD1. The CDR3 totals 15 residues. Germline V gene data show CDR1 as WSHSY and CDR2 as SAAADI. Here the CDR3 DNA reads TGCACCAGCAGGGACAGCAGCTCCTATAATTCACCCCTCCACTTT. As protein: CTSRDSSSYNSPLHF.

This clonotype appeared many times. The rearrangement links TRBV29-1 to TRBJ1-1, with D hard to call. Trimming pared 2 bases from V and 0 bases from J, leaving 13 bases between. This CDR3 has 15 residues. From germline, CDR1 is SQVTM and CDR2 ANQGSEA. The CDR3 here is CSVELLMGMNTEAFF. CDR3 DNA sequence: TGCAGCGTTGAATTGCTTATGGGCATGAACACTGAAGCTTTCTTT.

The rearrangement joins TRBV7-9 to TRBJ2-7, with TRBD2 identical over 10 bases. Losses at the gene ends were 0 bases for V and 5 bases for J; bases not matched to a gene: 1. Germline V gene data show CDR1 as SEHNR and CDR2 as FQNEAQ (reference sequence). There are 14 residues in the CDR3. For the CDR3, the DNA is TGTGCCAGCAGCTTAGCACTAGCGGGGAACGAGCAGTACTTC. Residues: CASSLALAGNEQYF.

A word on this clonotype: A much larger clone differs from this one at a single base, so this may be a read error. The CDR3 does not close with the conserved phenylalanine or tryptophan, likely indicating a read error. The chain links TRBV25-1 to TRBJ2-5; 7 nucleotides match TRBD1. From germline, CDR1 is MGHDK and CDR2 SYGVNS. CDR3 length: 15 amino acids. The CDR3 protein is CASGELKGAGETQYS. The CDR3 region has the DNA TGTGCCAGCGGTGAATTGAAGGGGGCAGGTGAGACCCAGTACTCC.

The table lists this clonotype with many counts. V and J are TRBV2 and TRBJ2-7; D unresolved. V lost 4 bases and J 7 bases, leaving 17 bases between the germline ends. This CDR3 has 14 amino acids. The V gene's germline CDR1 is SNHLY and CDR2 FYNNEI. CDR3 amino acids: CASSADSTFGEQYF. The CDR3 bases are TGTGCCAGCAGTGCAGACTCCACTTTCGGGGAGCAGTACTTC.

This clonotype was detected once. This may be a read error, as it is one base from a much larger clone. The V and J genes are TRBV29-1 and TRBJ2-3; TRBD1 or TRBD2 may be the D gene (5 bases each). The ends were cut back, 4 bases at V and 8 bases at J, with 16 bases in the middle. The CDR3 runs to 13 residues. Germline assignment: CDR1 SQVTM and CDR2 ANQGSEA. The CDR3 DNA sequence: TGCAGCGTTGCTAGTTTGTGTGGGGGTACGCAGTATTTT. Translation gives CSVASLCGGTQYF.

This clonotype was counted at least ten times. This chain connects TRBV7-9 to TRBJ2-3, with a possible D match to TRBD1 (6 bases). Germline CDR1 is SEHNR and CDR2 is FQNEAQ (reference sequence). V lost 1 base and J lost 0, with 11 bases in between. The CDR3 spans 16 residues. The DNA of the CDR3 is TGTGCCAGCAGCTTAGTAGGGGGTTTGAGCACAGATACGCAGTATTTT. This encodes CASSLVGGLSTDTQYF.

A remark on this clonotype: This sequence may be a read error, since a much larger clone differs from it by one base. This rearrangement joins TRBV5-8 to TRBJ1-1; D unresolved. This CDR3 contains 14 residues. Germline values: CDR1 SGHTS, CDR2 YDEGEE. Here the CDR3 DNA reads TGTGCCAGCGGCTTGGAGGTCTTGAACACTGAAGCTTTCTTT. Its protein is CASGLEVLNTEAFF.

This clonotype was counted only a few times. CDR3 sequence (DNA): TGTGCCAGCAGTAAATCCCGGGACAGCCACGAGCAGTACTTC. Its translation: CASSKSRDSHEQYF. This chain joins TRBV6-5 and TRBJ2-7; 7 nucleotides align to TRBD1. Germline V gives CDR1 MNHEY, CDR2 SVGAGI. The ends lost 5 bases at V and 5 bases at J; junction bases unmatched: 9. This CDR3 is 14 amino acids long.

This clonotype was counted at least ten times. This chain links TRBV29-1 with TRBJ1-2, with TRBD1 matching over 10 bases. This CDR3 region has 12 residues. V shed 5 bases and J 8 bases; nucleotides not matched to a gene: 5. The germline V gene has CDR1 SQVTM and CDR2 ANQGSEA. The DNA for the CDR3 is TGCAGCGTTAGTGACAGGGGGCAAGGCTACACCTTC. It encodes CSVSDRGQGYTF.

Concerning this clonotype: The junction shows a germline mismatch at one end, possibly a read error. The CDR3 sequence: CASSEGRGVNQPQHF. The CDR3 DNA sequence: TGTGCCAGCAGCGAAGGACGGGGGGTAAATCAGCCCCAGCATTTT. The chain recombines TRBV2 with TRBJ1-5, with TRBD1 as a possible D gene (5 bases). The CDR3 is made up of 15 amino acids. Per germline, CDR1 SNHLY and CDR2 FYNNEI.

Note on this clonotype: This sequence may be a read error, since a much larger clone differs from it by one base. The genes are TRBV28 and TRBJ1-4, with D unclear. There are 12 residues in the CDR3. CDR1 and CDR2 from the germline V gene are MDHEN and SYDVKM. The chain's CDR3 is CASWATNEKLSF. DNA of the CDR3: TGTGCCAGTTGGGCCACTAATGAAAAACTGTCTTTT. The full variable domain, with the rest looked up from reference TRBV28 and TRBJ1-4, is DVKVTQSSRYLVKRTGEKVFLECVQDMDHENMFWYRQDPGLGLRLIYFSYDVKMKEKGDIPEGYSVSREKKERFSLILESASTNQTSMYLCASWATNEKLSFGSGTQLSVL.

This clonotype appeared a few times. This CDR3 is CSARDSFYQPQHF. CDR3 nucleotides: TGCAGTGCTAGAGATTCGTTTTATCAGCCCCAGCATTTT. The V call is TRBV20-1, the J call TRBJ1-5; no reliable D call. V lost 0 bases to trimming and J lost 5 bases, with 8 bases between them. Looked up from germline, CDR1 is DFQATT and CDR2 is SNEGSKA (reference sequence). CDR3 size: 13 residues.

This clonotype was counted at least ten times. The chain recombines TRBV20-1 with TRBJ2-6; D uncertain. The CDR3 length is 14 residues. Between the trimmed V and J ends, which lost 7 bases and 2 bases, there was a span of 12 bases. Germline CDR1 reads DFQATT; CDR2 reads SNEGSKA (reference sequence). CDR3 sequence (DNA): TGCAGTGTAAGAAATGAGGCTGGGGCCAACGTCCTGACTTTC. Protein sequence: CSVRNEAGANVLTF.

This clonotype was picked up many times. This chain joins TRBV10-1 and TRBJ2-5, with D uncertain. V was trimmed by 2 bases and J by 5 bases, leaving 15 bases between them. The length of the CDR3 is 15 residues. CDR1 is WNHNN and CDR2 is SYGVQD in the germline V gene (reference sequence). This CDR3 reads CASSEGRSRAETQYF. The CDR3 DNA is TGCGCCAGCAGTGAGGGCAGATCGAGAGCGGAGACCCAGTACTTC.

To note about this clonotype: This clone may be a read error of a much larger clone one base away. The chain couples TRBV20-1 to TRBJ2-2; 7 nucleotides align to TRBD1. Germline assignment: CDR1 DFQATT and CDR2 SNEGSKA (reference sequence). The CDR3 contains 12 residues. CDR3 sequence (DNA): TGCAGTGCTGTCAGGGGGACCGGGGAGCTGCTTTTT. It encodes CSAVRGTGELLF.

Only a few counts were recorded for this clonotype. A much larger clone differs by one base, so this may be a read error. The J gene is TRBJ2-1, the V gene TRBV7-8, with a tentative D call TRBD2 (6 bases). CDR3 length: 13 amino acids. Trimming removed 5 bases at V and 12 bases at J, with 17 bases between. CDR1 and CDR2 from the germline V gene are SGHVS and FQNEAQ. DNA for the CDR3: TGTGCCAGCAGCGCGACTAGAGCTCGAGGGCAGTTCTTC. It is translated as CASSATRARGQFF.